This T cell receptor (beta chain) appears in the sequencing data of a study of blood T cell repertoires in COVID-19. Study details: In each case, the material was cDNA or gDNA derived from T cells, B-cell-depleted T cells, or PBMCs.

Per the germline V gene, CDR1 is SGHTA and CDR2 is FQGTGA. The length of the CDR3 is 12 residues. V was clipped by 3 bases and J by 10 bases; unmatched bases: 3. In the study's own analysis: Reference gene primer amplification in the assay estimated nucleated cell counts. Measured with immunoSEQ multiplex PCR; TCRdb has only the in-frame clones, and not every one. From that table come the V and J calls and clone size; the DNA was used to work out D and trimming. This sample has about 110,000 clones, with over 70% found just once. The sample taken for sequencing was peripheral blood. The genes are TRBV7-3 and TRBJ2-1, with TRBD2 identical over 7 bases. The origin of this receptor is a woman between 70 and 85 years old with acute or convalescent COVID-19. The DNA for the CDR3 is TGTGCCAGCAGCTTCTTCGGGGGGGAGCAGTTCTTC. It translates to CASSFFGGEQFF.